The 29 T cell receptor beta chains in this list originate from one sample, sequenced in a study of sequential checkpoint blockade in melanoma. Sequenced by immunoSEQ multiplex PCR; TCRdb stores in-frame clones only, minus some. The sample carries about 20,000 clones, roughly four fifths recorded once. Treatment described: randomized to nivolumab then ipilimumab (arm A) or the reverse (arm B). Source: CD8+ T cells sorted from blood (inferred from file names), taken from a patient given nivolumab and ipilimumab in sequence. The receptors originated from a human donor with melanoma.

The chain links TRBV6-5 to TRBJ1-1, with D maybe TRBD1 (6 bases). V lost 2 bases and J 4 bases, leaving 14 bases between the germline ends. Germline V gene data show CDR1 as MNHEY and CDR2 as SVGAGI. The CDR3 spans 15 residues. CDR3 residues: CASSYGGGSGTEAFF. The DNA of the CDR3 is TGTGCCAGCAGTTACGGTGGGGGCAGTGGCACTGAAGCTTTCTTT.

The rearrangement uses TRBV27 and TRBJ2-2, with D perhaps matching TRBD1 (7 bases). This CDR3 has 18 residues. Trimming took off 8 bases at V and 1 base at J, with 23 bases between the two ends. Germline V gene data show CDR1 as MNHEY and CDR2 as SMNVEV (reference sequence). In nucleotides, the CDR3 is TGTGCCAGCTACCCTCTTCGACAGGGACTGGGGAACACCGGGGAGCTGTTTTTT. Encoded protein: CASYPLRQGLGNTGELFF.

The J gene is TRBJ1-5, the V gene TRBV6-6; D unclear. CDR3 length: 11 amino acids. CDR1 and CDR2 from the germline V gene are MNHNY and SVGAGI (reference sequence). Trimming cost V 2 bases and J 7 bases, with 3 bases left between them. CDR3 DNA: TGTGCCAGCAGTTACAGCCAGCCCCAGCATTTT. Its translation: CASSYSQPQHF.

The V gene is TRBV10-2, the J gene TRBJ2-5; 7 positions match TRBD2. This CDR3 contains 12 residues. CDR1 and CDR2 (germline): WSHSY, SAAADI. The V and J ends lost 8 bases and 9 bases, in that order; junction bases with no gene match: 9. Written as DNA, the CDR3 is TGCGCCAGCGAAGGACCGGCGGGGGCCCAGTACTTC. Its translation is CASEGPAGAQYF.

This chain connects TRBV5-1 to TRBJ2-5; 14 bases agree with TRBD2. The CDR3 totals 17 residues. Trimming cost V 4 bases and J 4 bases; bases outside gene matches: 9. The germline CDR1 and CDR2 sequences are SGHRS and YFSETQ. The CDR3 nucleotides read TGCGCCAGCAGCCCGGGGACTAGCGGGGGAGTCCGAGAGACCCAGTACTTC. It yields the protein CASSPGTSGGVRETQYF.

This chain connects TRBV29-1 to TRBJ2-1; weak D call: TRBD2 (5 bases). Trimming stripped 7 bases from V and 7 bases from J, with 14 bases between. Germline CDR1 is SQVTM and CDR2 is ANQGSEA. The CDR3 runs to 12 residues. CDR3 nucleotide sequence: TGCAGCGCTCGGCCGGGGTCGAATGAGCAGTTCTTC. This codes for CSARPGSNEQFF.

The gene calls are TRBV2 and TRBJ1-4; D uncertain. The CDR3 consists of 14 residues. The ends were cut back, 6 bases at V and 0 bases at J, with 8 bases in the middle. The V gene's germline CDR1 is SNHLY and CDR2 FYNNEI. CDR3 protein: CASRARPTNEKLFF. CDR3 bases: TGTGCCAGCAGGGCCCGTCCAACTAATGAAAAACTGTTTTTT.

The chain recombines TRBV10-3 with TRBJ2-7; TRBD1 might be the D (6 bases). The CDR3 is made up of 11 amino acids. Germline-derived CDR1 and CDR2 are ENHRY and SYGVKD. V was shortened by 4 bases and J by 9 bases, with 10 bases between the two germline ends. This CDR3 reads CAISAGERQYF. The CDR3 region has the DNA TGTGCCATCAGTGCAGGGGAGCGGCAGTACTTC.

This clone has only a few counts. The chain employs TRBV19 and TRBJ2-3; TRBD2 aligns across 11 bases. The germline V gene has CDR1 LNHDA and CDR2 SQIVND (reference sequence). The CDR3 spans 16 residues. J gave up 3 bases and V 4 bases, and 6 bases lay outside the gene matches. CDR3 bases: TGTGCCAGTAGTAGTGCTAGCGGGGGGAGTACAGATACGCAGTATTTT. Its protein product is CASSSASGGSTDTQYF.

The genes are TRBV4-3 and TRBJ2-6; D is perhaps TRBD2 (5 bases). The germline V and J ends were trimmed by 3 bases and 0 bases, with 15 bases remaining between them. CDR1 and CDR2 (germline): LGHNA, YSLEER. The CDR3 consists of 18 residues. In DNA, the CDR3 is TGCGCCAGCAGCCAGAGGGCAGGCGCCTACTCTGGGGCCAACGTCCTGACTTTC. This codes for CASSQRAGAYSGANVLTF.

This chain links TRBV11-2 with TRBJ2-5, with a weak D call TRBD2 (6 bases). Germline-derived CDR1 and CDR2 are SGHAT and FQNNGV. The CDR3 sequence is 16 residues long. V lost 1 base to trimming and J lost 2 bases, with 14 bases between them. CDR3 nucleotide sequence: TGTGCCAGCAGCTTAGGGCGGCGGGGTCCGCAAGAGACCCAGTACTTC. Protein product: CASSLGRRGPQETQYF.

The genes are TRBV6-6 and TRBJ2-3, with 10 positions matching TRBD1. V was pared by 5 bases and J by 5 bases, with 1 base of the junction left unmatched. The CDR3 covers 13 residues. CDR1 MNHNY and CDR2 SVGAGI come from the germline V gene (reference sequence). DNA for the CDR3: TGTGCCAGCAGTGACAGGGGGCAAGATACGCAGTATTTT. This gives the protein CASSDRGQDTQYF.

The rearrangement uses TRBV27 and TRBJ2-1; TRBD2 matches at 7 bases. The CDR3 has 14 amino acids. Germline V lookup: CDR1 MNHEY, CDR2 SMNVEV (reference sequence). V gave up 4 bases and J gave up 4 bases; unmatched junction bases: 4. In DNA form, the CDR3 reads TGTGCCAGCAGTTGGGGACTACATTACAATGAGCAGTTCTTC. Translating it yields CASSWGLHYNEQFF.

To note about this clone: An end of the junction does not agree with germline; a read error may underlie this. The chain couples TRBV6-1 to TRBJ1-2; no clear D. Germline V lookup: CDR1 MNHNS, CDR2 SASEGT. CDR3 length: 14 amino acids. The CDR3 sequence is CAISDLPVNYGYTF. The DNA for the CDR3 is TGTGCCATCAGTGACCTACCGGTAAACTATGGCTACACCTTC.

This clone has a handful of counts. Additional DNA sequences in this sample encode the identical CDR3. The genes are TRBV6-5 and TRBJ2-7; a weak D match, TRBD1 (6 bases). Germline V gene sequence: CDR1 MNHEY, CDR2 SVGAGI. Between the trimmed V and J ends, which lost 0 bases and 0 bases, there was a span of 9 bases. This CDR3 region has 15 residues. CDR3 bases: TGTGCCAGCAGTTACTCGTTGGACAGCTCCTACGAGCAGTACTTC. It is translated as CASSYSLDSSYEQYF.

The chain couples TRBV10-3 to TRBJ2-7, with a tentative D call TRBD2 (7 bases). Germline-derived CDR1 and CDR2 are ENHRY and SYGVKD. The V end was cut by 4 bases, the J end by 0 bases, with 22 bases between. This CDR3 region has 18 residues. The CDR3 loop is CAISGKGTGGAGSYEQYF. As DNA, the CDR3 is TGTGCCATCAGTGGTAAGGGAACGGGGGGCGCGGGCTCCTACGAGCAGTACTTC.

V and J are TRBV14 and TRBJ2-7, with 9 bases identical to TRBD2. This CDR3 contains 16 residues. CDR1 is SGHDN and CDR2 is FVKESK in the germline V gene. Unmatched junction bases numbered 5, after V lost 1 base and J lost 1 base. Here the CDR3 DNA reads TGTGCCAGCAGCCAAGCTCTAGCGGGGAAATCCTACGAGCAGTACTTC. Translated: CASSQALAGKSYEQYF.

The J gene is TRBJ2-1, the V gene TRBV2; perhaps TRBD1 as D (6 bases). Germline assignment: CDR1 SNHLY and CDR2 FYNNEI. This CDR3 spans 15 amino acids. The V end was cut by 6 bases, the J end by 8 bases, with 20 bases between. The CDR3 DNA reads as TGTGCCAGCAGCGGACGAAACAGGGTATTAGATGAGCAGTTCTTC. Its protein is CASSGRNRVLDEQFF.

This clone was picked up a small number of times. The chain uses TRBV5-6 and TRBJ1-2; 7 nucleotides line up with TRBD1. The ends lost 2 bases at V and 4 bases at J; junction bases unmatched: 5. CDR3 length: 14 amino acids. CDR1 and CDR2 from the germline V gene are SGHDT and YYEEEE. CDR3 nucleotides: TGTGCCAGCAGCTTCGGGACAGACAGCTATGGCTACACCTTC. Translating it yields CASSFGTDSYGYTF.

The chain carries TRBV5-5 and TRBJ2-7; possibly TRBD1 for D (7 bases). Trimming removed 4 bases at V and 3 bases at J, with 14 bases between. The CDR3 is 14 residues long. In germline, CDR1 is SGHKS, CDR2 YYEKEE (reference sequence). DNA of the CDR3: TGTGCCAGCAGCGGCGGGACAGAGCACTACGAGCAGTACTTC. Translation: CASSGGTEHYEQYF.

The rearrangement joins TRBV4-1 to TRBJ2-7; D not resolved. This CDR3 spans 14 amino acids. Germline V gene lookup returns CDR1 MGHRA and CDR2 YSYEKL. The V end was cut by 0 bases, the J end by 4 bases, with 10 bases between. For the CDR3, the DNA is TGCGCCAGCAGCCAAGACCTCCCTAATTACGAGCAGTACTTC. Protein: CASSQDLPNYEQYF.

The V gene is TRBV25-1, the J gene TRBJ2-1; no firm D call. The CDR3 contains 13 residues. Looked up from germline, CDR1 is MGHDK and CDR2 is SYGVNS. The V gene lost 2 bases and the J gene lost 2 bases, with 4 bases spanning the gap. The CDR3 spells CASSESTYNEQFF. The CDR3 DNA reads as TGTGCCAGCAGTGAAAGCACCTACAATGAGCAGTTCTTC.

The CDR3, as DNA: TGTGCCAGCAGCGCTGACAGAAACACTGAAGCTTTCTTT. This codes for CASSADRNTEAFF. The V and J genes are TRBV5-8 and TRBJ1-1; D is possibly TRBD1 (5 bases). The germline V gene encodes CDR1 SGHTS and CDR2 YDEGEE. Deletions cut 4 bases from V and 2 bases from J, with 9 bases between. The CDR3 contains 13 residues.

Concerning this clone: The junction departs from the called germline gene at one end, perhaps through a read error. The chain joins TRBV5-1 to TRBJ1-5, with TRBD1 as a possible D gene (5 bases). The CDR3 spans 16 residues. Germline V gene data show CDR1 as SGHRS and CDR2 as YFSETQ. This CDR3 is CASRLARGVCNQPQHF. The CDR3 bases are TGCGCCAGCAGGTTGGCCCGGGGGGTTTGCAATCAGCCCCAGCATTTT.

The V and J genes are TRBV19 and TRBJ2-7, with TRBD1 identical over 11 bases. Losses at the gene ends were 9 bases for V and 6 bases for J; bases not matched to a gene: 7. Germline V gives CDR1 LNHDA, CDR2 SQIVND (reference sequence). The CDR3 contains 13 residues. Written as DNA, the CDR3 is TGTGCCAGCACCCGGACAGGGGGCTCCGAGCAGTACTTC. Amino acids: CASTRTGGSEQYF.

This clone was recorded a few times. The chain joins TRBV19 to TRBJ1-5; weak D call: TRBD1 (6 bases). The germline CDR1 and CDR2 sequences are LNHDA and SQIVND (reference sequence). V was trimmed by 6 bases and J by 3 bases, leaving 15 bases between them. The CDR3 totals 15 residues. The CDR3 DNA is TGTGCCAGTAGCTGGGGAGGGGGATCCAATCAGCCCCAGCATTTT. Translating it yields CASSWGGGSNQPQHF.

The chain carries TRBV28 and TRBJ2-7, with 11 bases lining up with TRBD1. V was pared by 6 bases and J by 7 bases, with 11 bases of the junction left unmatched. Germline values: CDR1 MDHEN, CDR2 SYDVKM. The CDR3 totals 15 residues. In DNA form, the CDR3 reads TGTGCCAGCAGCGGTCCTGGACAGGGGGCTTGGGAGCAGTACTTC. It codes for CASSGPGQGAWEQYF.

This clone was picked up a small number of times. The chain couples TRBV7-3 to TRBJ1-4, with 9 bases aligning to TRBD1. With V trimmed by 5 bases and J by 2 bases, 9 bases remained unmatched. This CDR3 spans 17 amino acids. CDR1 SGHTA and CDR2 FQGTGA come from the germline V gene. In DNA form, the CDR3 reads TGTGCCAGCAGCCCCATCGGACAGGGGACGACTAATGAAAAACTGTTTTTT. Translating it yields CASSPIGQGTTNEKLFF.

The chain combines TRBV10-3 with TRBJ2-2; D remains ambiguous. In germline, CDR1 is ENHRY, CDR2 SYGVKD. This CDR3 has 12 amino acids. The V gene lost 8 bases and the J gene lost 2 bases, with 6 bases spanning the gap. CDR3 protein: CAIRVNTGELFF. The CDR3 DNA reads TGTGCCATCCGCGTTAACACCGGGGAGCTGTTTTTT.